The 22 T cell receptor beta chains in this list originate from one sample, sequenced in a study of identical twins. TCRdb reanalysed the 5' RACE reads using MiXCR and keeps one entry per CDR3 protein. The sample yields 400,000 to 550,000 distinct CDR3 sequences, 14% seen once. This same sample was also part of a study on yellow fever vaccine responses in identical twins.

Sequencing was done on a sample of CD4+ T cells sorted from blood. Receptors originate from a woman aged 18 to 35 in good health.

This chain connects TRBV20-1 to TRBJ2-3, with 14 bases fitting TRBD2. The CDR3 is 18 residues long. Per the germline V gene, CDR1 is DFQATT and CDR2 is SNEGSKA (reference sequence). Trimming took 3 bases from V and 1 from J; bases not matched to a gene: 9. The CDR3 spells CSASGRQGLAGGTDTQYF. CDR3 nucleotides: TGCAGTGCTAGCGGTCGCCAGGGACTAGCGGGGGGCACAGATACGCAGTATTTT.

V is TRBV29-1 and J is TRBJ2-7; 8 bases map to TRBD2. CDR1 and CDR2 from the germline V gene are SQVTM and ANQGSEA. There are 14 residues in the CDR3. The V and J ends lost 4 bases and 4 bases, in that order; junction bases with no gene match: 9. The CDR3 nucleotides read TGCAGCGTTGTCGCGGGGGGTCAGGGATACGAGCAGTACTTC. This sequence encodes CSVVAGGQGYEQYF.

V usage is TRBV23-1 and J usage is TRBJ2-7; 10 bases are shared with TRBD1. TRBV23-1 falls under the ORF class, with uncertain function. The CDR3 consists of 16 residues. J gave up 4 bases and V 4 bases, and 10 bases lay outside the gene matches. The CDR3 DNA reads as TGCGCCAGCAGTCGCTCCGGGACAGGGGTGGGGTACGAGCAGTACTTC. It translates to CASSRSGTGVGYEQYF.

As to this clonotype: An end of the junction differs from the germline gene, which may be a read error. The genes are TRBV2 and TRBJ2-1; maybe TRBD1 (5 bases). CDR3 length: 11 amino acids. Germline V gene lookup returns CDR1 SNHLY and CDR2 FYNNEI. The DNA for the CDR3 is TGTGCCGGCAGCGAGACAGAAGAGCAGTTCTTC. Translating it yields CAGSETEEQFF.

The chain uses TRBV5-1 and TRBJ2-5; weak D call: TRBD1 (6 bases). V lost 4 bases and J 7 bases, leaving 14 bases between the germline ends. CDR1 is SGHRS and CDR2 is YFSETQ in the germline V gene. The CDR3 consists of 13 residues. The CDR3 loop is CASSGRGEGTQYF. The CDR3 DNA is TGCGCCAGCAGCGGCAGGGGTGAAGGGACCCAGTACTTC.

At least ten counts were recorded for this clonotype. This sequence joins TRBV28 and TRBJ2-4, with TRBD2 identical over 7 bases. Germline V CDR1 and CDR2: MDHEN, SYDVKM. V lost 6 bases, J lost 5 bases, and 16 bases stayed unmatched. The CDR3 is 17 amino acids. The CDR3 DNA reads as TGTGCCAGCAGCCACCTGTCACTCCAGCGGGGAGAAAACATTCAGTACTTC. It is translated as CASSHLSLQRGENIQYF.

Only a few counts were recorded for this clonotype. This chain connects TRBV5-6 to TRBJ2-5, with a tentative D call TRBD2 (5 bases). The CDR3 is 16 amino acids. V was clipped by 0 bases and J by 0 bases, with 12 bases between them. Germline V lookup: CDR1 SGHDT, CDR2 YYEEEE. The CDR3 nucleotides read TGTGCCAGCAGCTTGGGGCGGAGGCGGAACCAAGAGACCCAGTACTTC. It specifies CASSLGRRRNQETQYF.

V and J are TRBV4-1 and TRBJ2-7; TRBD1 matches 9 bases. Looked up from germline, CDR1 is MGHRA and CDR2 is YSYEKL. The CDR3 is 19 residues long. Losses at the gene ends were 1 base for V and 6 bases for J; bases not matched to a gene: 19. The CDR3 sequence: CASSQGIKDRGLWSSEQYF. The CDR3 DNA reads TGCGCCAGCAGCCAAGGGATAAAGGACAGGGGACTTTGGAGCTCCGAGCAGTACTTC.

The V gene is TRBV20-1, the J gene TRBJ2-7; 8 bases match TRBD2. The CDR3 totals 14 residues. Germline loops: CDR1 DFQATT, CDR2 SNEGSKA (reference sequence). With V trimmed by 0 bases and J by 1 base, 2 bases remained unmatched. CDR3 region: CSARDTSGSYEQYF. CDR3 bases: TGCAGTGCTAGAGACACTAGCGGATCCTACGAGCAGTACTTC.

The genes are TRBV30 and TRBJ2-1; D may be TRBD1 or TRBD2 (6 bases each). This CDR3 spans 13 amino acids. Trimming cost V 4 bases and J 3 bases, with 10 bases left between them. The germline V gene encodes CDR1 GTSNPN and CDR2 SVGIG (reference sequence). The CDR3 coding sequence is TGTGCCTGGACCGGGGGCAGCTACAATGAGCAGTTCTTC. Translated: CAWTGGSYNEQFF.

The J gene is TRBJ2-7, the V gene TRBV9, with TRBD1 identical over 10 bases. The length of the CDR3 is 15 residues. V gave up 2 bases and J gave up 1 base; unmatched junction bases: 3. The germline V gene has CDR1 SGDLS and CDR2 YYNGEE. CDR3 nucleotide sequence: TGTGCCAGCAGCGTGGGACAGGGGCGATCCTACGAGCAGTACTTC. This sequence encodes CASSVGQGRSYEQYF.

This clonotype was found once. This sequence joins TRBV12-3 or TRBV12-4 and TRBJ1-5; TRBD1 matches 12 bases. The CDR3 length is 16 residues. V shed 1 base, J shed 6 bases, and the junction held 4 bases outside the gene matches. CDR3 nucleotide sequence: TGTGCCAGCAGTTTAGTAGGGACAGGGGGCCGTCAGCCCCAGCATTTT. It translates to CASSLVGTGGRQPQHF.

This clonotype was seen at least ten times. The chain uses TRBV5-1 and TRBJ2-5; D may be TRBD1 (6 bases). CDR3 length equals 13 residues. The V gene's germline CDR1 is SGHRS and CDR2 YFSETQ. Trimming stripped 4 bases from V and 5 bases from J, with 12 bases between. CDR3 coding DNA: TGCGCCAGCAGCACCTCAGGGGATGAGACCCAGTACTTC. Protein product: CASSTSGDETQYF.

The chain joins TRBV6-1 to TRBJ2-3; D ambiguous. CDR1 and CDR2 from the germline V gene are MNHNS and SASEGT. The CDR3 length is 14 residues. V lost 4 bases to trimming and J lost 4 bases, with 12 bases between them. The CDR3 nucleotides read TGTGCCAGCAGTGCGCCTACAACCCCAGATACGCAGTATTTT. Protein: CASSAPTTPDTQYF.

The rearrangement links TRBV6-5 to TRBJ2-1; possibly TRBD2 for D (7 bases). The CDR3 sequence is 16 residues long. V lost 2 bases to trimming and J lost 2 bases, with 13 bases between them. Germline V gene data show CDR1 as MNHEY and CDR2 as SVGAGI. The CDR3 region is CASSYRGGETYNEQFF. In nucleotides, the CDR3 is TGTGCCAGCAGTTACAGGGGGGGTGAGACCTACAATGAGCAGTTCTTC.

The J gene is TRBJ2-7, the V gene TRBV6-1; D may be TRBD2 (7 bases). There are 14 residues in the CDR3. Germline CDR1 MNHNS, CDR2 SASEGT. Trimming pared 7 bases from V and 3 bases from J, leaving 16 bases between. CDR3 DNA sequence: TGTGCCAGCACCCTCGGGGGCGGGGGCTACGAGCAGTACTTC. Translating gives CASTLGGGGYEQYF.

This clonotype has at least ten counts. The chain combines TRBV12-3 or TRBV12-4 with TRBJ2-3, with 10 bases that match TRBD2. The CDR3 is made up of 12 amino acids. The V segment lost 2 bases and the J segment 14 bases; nucleotides outside the gene matches: 4. The CDR3 spells CASSLTSGVTYF. The CDR3 DNA reads as TGTGCCAGCAGTTTAACTAGCGGGGTAACGTATTTT.

This clonotype was detected only a few times. This chain joins TRBV2 and TRBJ2-3; TRBD1 or TRBD2 may be the D gene (7 bases each). Trimming removed 6 bases at V and 5 bases at J, with 21 bases between. Germline-derived CDR1 and CDR2 are SNHLY and FYNNEI. The CDR3 contains 16 residues. The DNA of the CDR3 is TGTGCCAGCAGGCAAAGAGGGGGCGGGAGAGGAGATACGCAGTATTTT. Encoded protein: CASRQRGGGRGDTQYF.

The chain is built from TRBV21-1 and TRBJ2-1; the table assigns TRBD1, which was not confirmed against the DNA. TRBV21-1 is assigned pseudogene status. The CDR3 consists of 14 residues. CDR3 amino acids: CASPLTGYDNEQFF. As DNA, the CDR3 is TGTGCCAGCCCTTTGACAGGGTACGACAATGAGCAGTTCTTC.

V usage is TRBV10-1 and J usage is TRBJ2-3; unclear D gene. Trimming shortened V by 3 bases and J by 2 bases, and 9 bases separated the two germline ends. The CDR3 covers 14 residues. Germline CDR1 is WNHNN and CDR2 is SYGVQD (reference sequence). The CDR3 nucleotides are TGCGCCAGCAGTGACGGATCCCCCACAGATACGCAGTATTTT. Protein: CASSDGSPTDTQYF.

This rearrangement joins TRBV12-3 or TRBV12-4 to TRBJ2-6; D is unresolved. This CDR3 is 17 amino acids long. V was trimmed by 5 bases and J by 1 base, leaving 15 bases between them. CDR3 loop: CASSAGALLSGANVLTF. The DNA of the CDR3 is TGTGCCAGCAGTGCCGGTGCTTTGTTATCTGGGGCCAACGTCCTGACTTTC.

The chain recombines TRBV28 with TRBJ2-2; 8 bases line up with TRBD1. Trimming took 3 bases from V and 7 from J; bases not matched to a gene: 4. Germline-derived CDR1 and CDR2 are MDHEN and SYDVKM. This CDR3 has 14 residues. The CDR3 DNA follows: TGTGCCAGCAGTTTGTCAGGGGGCGGCGGGGAGCTGTTTTTT. Its translation is CASSLSGGGGELFF.